This TCR beta chain emerged from a study of cytomegalovirus exposure and HLA in healthy donors. Study-wide findings and caveats: Later analysis identified a missense DCLRE1C variant that was linked to TCR beta V- and J-gene trimming. Despite most TCR sequences being rare, some public TCRs occurred in many donors.

Germline V lookup: CDR1 SGHDT, CDR2 YYEEEE. The length of the CDR3 is 19 residues. After removal of 1 base from V and 2 bases from J, the junction contained 11 bases not matched to a gene. The PCR had 60 Vbeta and 13 Jbeta primers. Here immunoSEQ multiplex PCR was the method, and the copy in TCRdb shows in-frame clones only, minus some. Counted here are about 110,000 clones, around 70% occurring once; the ten biggest clones make up around 9%. As for this clone: Its antigen remains unidentified.

V is TRBV5-6 and J is TRBJ2-7; TRBD2 matches at 14 bases. What was sequenced was PBMCs. The sequence was obtained from a man aged 30 to 45 in good health and CMV-seropositive. DNA of the CDR3: TGTGCCAGCAGCTTGTATGGGGTCACGACTAGCGGGGGGGCCTACGAGCAGTACTTC. Amino acids: CASSLYGVTTSGGAYEQYF.